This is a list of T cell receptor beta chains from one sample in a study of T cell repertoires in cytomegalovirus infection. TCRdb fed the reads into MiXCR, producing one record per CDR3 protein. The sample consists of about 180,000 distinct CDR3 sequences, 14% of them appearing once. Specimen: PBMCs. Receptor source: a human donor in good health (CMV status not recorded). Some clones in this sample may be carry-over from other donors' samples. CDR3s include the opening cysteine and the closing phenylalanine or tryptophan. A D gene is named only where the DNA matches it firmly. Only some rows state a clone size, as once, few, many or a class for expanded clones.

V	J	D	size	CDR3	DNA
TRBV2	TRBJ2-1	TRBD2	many	CASRMGLAGGEQFF	TGTGCCAGCAGGATGGGACTAGCGGGAGGCGAGCAGTTCTTC
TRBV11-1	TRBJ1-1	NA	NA	CASSLSRGQRGTEAFF	TGTGCCAGCAGCCTAAGTCGGGGACAACGGGGCACTGAAGCTTTCTTT
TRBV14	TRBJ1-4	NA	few	CASSRRAEKLFF	TGTGCCAGCAGCCGACGGGCTGAAAAACTGTTTTTT
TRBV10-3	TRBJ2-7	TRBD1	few	CATTGQGLSYEQYF	TGTGCCACAACGGGACAGGGCCTCTCCTACGAGCAGTACTTC
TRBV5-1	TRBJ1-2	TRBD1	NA	CASATGLDYGYTF	TGCGCCAGCGCGACAGGGCTCGACTATGGCTACACCTTC
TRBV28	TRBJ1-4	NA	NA	CASSAEKLFF	TGTGCCAGCAGTGCCGAAAAACTGTTTTTT
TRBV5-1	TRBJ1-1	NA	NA	CASSQDTPRNTEAFF	TGCGCCAGCAGCCAGGACACTCCAAGGAACACTGAAGCTTTCTTT
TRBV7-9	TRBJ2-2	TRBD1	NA	CASSVQGADTGELFF	TGTGCCAGCAGCGTACAGGGGGCTGACACCGGGGAGCTGTTTTTT
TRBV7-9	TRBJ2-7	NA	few	CASSLIAAEQYF	TGTGCCAGCAGCTTAATAGCAGCCGAGCAGTACTTC
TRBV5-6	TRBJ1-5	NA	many	CASSLGGGYNQPQHF	TGTGCCAGCAGCTTGGGGGGAGGGTATAATCAGCCCCAGCATTTT
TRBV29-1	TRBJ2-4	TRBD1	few	CSVEDRGGQGNIQYF	TGCAGCGTTGAAGATAGGGGCGGACAGGGAAACATTCAGTACTTC
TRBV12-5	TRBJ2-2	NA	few	CASGGRGASGELFF	TGTGCTAGTGGGGGACGAGGGGCCTCCGGGGAGCTGTTTTTT
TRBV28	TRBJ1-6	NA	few	CASSFLTPGRDSPLHF	TGTGCCAGCAGTTTCCTAACTCCAGGGCGGGATTCACCCCTCCACTTT
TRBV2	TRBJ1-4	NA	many	CASSDPTVTNEKLFF	TGTGCCAGCAGTGATCCGACAGTCACTAATGAAAAACTGTTTTTT
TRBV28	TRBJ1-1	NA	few	CASSSLGARSEAFF	TGTGCCAGCAGTTCGCTGGGGGCGCGATCTGAAGCTTTCTTT
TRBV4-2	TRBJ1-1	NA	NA	CASSQDPDDRRNTEAFF	TGTGCCAGCAGCCAAGACCCCGATGACAGGAGGAACACTGAAGCTTTCTTT
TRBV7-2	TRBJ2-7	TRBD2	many	CASSARTSGSVQYF	TGTGCCAGCAGCGCCAGGACTAGCGGGAGTGTGCAGTACTTC
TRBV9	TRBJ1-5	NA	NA	CASSPYKNRDQPQHF	TGTGCCAGCAGCCCCTACAAAAACAGGGATCAGCCCCAGCATTTT
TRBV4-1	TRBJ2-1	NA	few	CASSQGGPMDEQFF	TGCGCCAGCAGCCAAGGGGGCCCGATGGATGAGCAGTTCTTC
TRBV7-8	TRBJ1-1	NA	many	CASSPQTSTEAFF	TGTGCCAGCAGCCCCCAAACGTCCACTGAAGCTTTCTTT
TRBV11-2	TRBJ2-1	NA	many	CASSSGTRGFNEQFF	TGTGCCAGCAGCTCCGGGACAAGGGGATTCAATGAGCAGTTCTTC
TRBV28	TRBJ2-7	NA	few	CASSVSGSGKYF	TGTGCCAGCAGTGTAAGCGGTTCTGGGAAGTACTTC
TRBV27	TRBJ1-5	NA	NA	CASSFIPGGNQPQHF	TGTGCCAGCAGTTTCATCCCCGGAGGCAATCAGCCCCAGCATTTT
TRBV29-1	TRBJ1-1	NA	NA	CSVIPQNTEAFF	TGCAGCGTAATCCCCCAGAACACTGAAGCTTTCTTT
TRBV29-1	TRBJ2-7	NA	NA	CSVQKRGSYEQYF	TGCAGCGTCCAGAAAAGGGGCTCCTACGAGCAGTACTTC
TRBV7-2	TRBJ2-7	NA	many	CASSFYRAYEQYF	TGTGCCAGCAGCTTTTACAGGGCCTACGAGCAGTACTTC
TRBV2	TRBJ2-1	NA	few	CASIEAGAGNEQFF	TGTGCCAGCATCGAAGCGGGTGCGGGGAATGAGCAGTTCTTC
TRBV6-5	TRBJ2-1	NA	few	CASSYDRQGTYNEQFF	TGTGCCAGCAGTTACGATCGTCAGGGAACCTACAATGAGCAGTTCTTC
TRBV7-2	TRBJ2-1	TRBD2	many	CASSSGLAGGGNEQFF	TGTGCCAGCAGCTCGGGACTAGCGGGAGGGGGCAATGAGCAGTTCTTC
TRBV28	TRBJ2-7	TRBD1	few	CASSRRTGREEQYF	TGTGCCAGCAGTCGACGGACAGGGCGTGAAGAGCAGTACTTC
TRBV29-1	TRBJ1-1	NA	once	CSVEWGRNTEAFF	TGCAGCGTTGAATGGGGACGGAACACTGAAGCTTTCTTT
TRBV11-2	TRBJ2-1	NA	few	CASSPGAGVEQFF	TGTGCCAGCAGCCCAGGGGCGGGAGTTGAGCAGTTCTTC
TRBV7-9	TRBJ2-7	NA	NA	CASSLEKFRDEQYF	TGTGCCAGCAGCTTGGAAAAGTTTCGGGACGAGCAGTACTTC
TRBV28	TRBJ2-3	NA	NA	CASSTQRSQQYF	TGTGCCAGCAGTACCCAGCGGAGCCAGCAGTATTTT
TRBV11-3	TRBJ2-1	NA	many	CASSQSYNEQFF	TGTGCCAGCAGCCAGTCCTACAATGAGCAGTTCTTC
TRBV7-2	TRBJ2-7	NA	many	CASSLVRQGAYEQYF	TGTGCCAGCAGCTTGGTGCGGCAGGGAGCCTACGAGCAGTACTTC
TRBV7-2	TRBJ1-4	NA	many	CASRPGRGPNEKLFF	TGTGCCAGCAGGCCGGGGCGGGGTCCTAACGAAAAACTGTTTTTT
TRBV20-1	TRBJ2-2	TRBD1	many	CSARERDRGLKNTGELFF	TGCAGTGCTAGAGAGCGGGACAGGGGATTAAAGAACACCGGGGAGCTGTTTTTT
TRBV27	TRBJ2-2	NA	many	CASSFSTDRGGELFF	TGTGCCAGCAGTTTTTCGACAGACCGTGGCGGGGAGCTGTTTTTT
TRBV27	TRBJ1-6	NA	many	CASSLSGSSYNSPLHF	TGTGCCAGCAGTTTATCTGGGAGCTCCTATAATTCACCCCTCCACTTT
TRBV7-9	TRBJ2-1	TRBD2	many	CASNGASAGGSNEQFF	TGTGCCAGCAACGGGGCAAGCGCGGGGGGTAGCAATGAGCAGTTCTTC
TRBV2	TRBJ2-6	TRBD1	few	CASRRGTGGSGANVLTF	TGTGCCAGCAGGAGAGGGACAGGGGGCTCTGGGGCCAACGTCCTGACTTTC
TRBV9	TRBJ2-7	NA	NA	CASSPEHGLGEQYF	TGTGCCAGCAGCCCCGAGCACGGCCTTGGAGAGCAGTACTTC
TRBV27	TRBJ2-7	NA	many	CASSDTAENSYEQYF	TGTGCCAGCAGTGATACGGCGGAGAATTCCTACGAGCAGTACTTC
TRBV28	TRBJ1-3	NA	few	CASETAGNTIYF	TGTGCCAGCGAAACTGCTGGAAACACCATATATTTT
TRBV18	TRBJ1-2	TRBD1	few	CASSPGQGDGYTF	TGTGCCAGCTCACCTGGACAGGGGGATGGCTACACCTTC